The TCR beta chain under discussion was sequenced for a study of OX40 agonist ivuxolimab in advanced cancers. Study outcomes and limitations: Normalized T-cell clonal expansion was also low in a subset of nonresponders.

In regard to this clone: Its specificity is unknown.

Using immunoSEQ multiplex PCR, the repertoire was profiled, and TCRdb retains in-frame clones only, with some absent. This table holds tens of thousands of clones, 85% to 95% found once. The TCR was taken from an adult with an advanced solid tumor such as melanoma, head and neck, liver or kidney cancer. The sample was CD4+ or CD8+ T cells sorted from blood, taken in a trial of the OX40 agonist ivuxolimab.

The CDR3 bases are TGCGCCAGCAGCCAAGATTGGCTACTCAGCACAGATACGCAGTATTTT. This translates into CASSQDWLLSTDTQYF. The chain employs TRBV4-1 and TRBJ2-3; D unresolved. The CDR3 is made up of 16 amino acids. From germline, CDR1 is MGHRA and CDR2 YSYEKL. V lost 0 bases to trimming and J lost 0 bases, with 10 bases between them.